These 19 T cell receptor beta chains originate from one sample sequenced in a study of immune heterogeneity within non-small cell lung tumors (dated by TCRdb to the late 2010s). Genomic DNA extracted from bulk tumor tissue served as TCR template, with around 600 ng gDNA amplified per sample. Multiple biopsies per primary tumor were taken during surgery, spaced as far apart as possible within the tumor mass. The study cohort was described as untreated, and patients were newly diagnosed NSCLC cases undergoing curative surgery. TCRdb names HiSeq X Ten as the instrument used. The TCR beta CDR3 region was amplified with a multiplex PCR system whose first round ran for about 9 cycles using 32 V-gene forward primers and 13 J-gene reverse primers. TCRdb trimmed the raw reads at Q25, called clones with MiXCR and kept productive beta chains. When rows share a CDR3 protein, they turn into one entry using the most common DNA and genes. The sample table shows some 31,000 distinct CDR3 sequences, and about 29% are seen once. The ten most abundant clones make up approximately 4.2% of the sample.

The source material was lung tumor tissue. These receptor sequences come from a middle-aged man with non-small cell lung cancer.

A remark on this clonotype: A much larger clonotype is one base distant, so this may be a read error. The chain's CDR3 is CASSQGGAYGYTF. CDR3 sequence (DNA): TGCGCCAGCAGTCAAGGGGGCGCCTATGGCTACACCTTC. This rearrangement joins TRBV5-1 to TRBJ1-2; 7 bases are a match to TRBD1. This CDR3 is built from 13 residues. CDR1 and CDR2 (germline): SGHRS, YFSETQ. The junction had 5 bases not matched to a gene; V was cut back by 5 bases and J by 4 bases.

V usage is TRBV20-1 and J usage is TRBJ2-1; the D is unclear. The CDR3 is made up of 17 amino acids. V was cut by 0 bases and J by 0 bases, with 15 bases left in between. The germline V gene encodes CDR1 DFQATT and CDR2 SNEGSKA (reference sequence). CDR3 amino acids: CSARDPRARSSYNEQFF. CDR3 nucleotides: TGCAGTGCTAGAGACCCCCGGGCCCGAAGCTCCTACAATGAGCAGTTCTTC.

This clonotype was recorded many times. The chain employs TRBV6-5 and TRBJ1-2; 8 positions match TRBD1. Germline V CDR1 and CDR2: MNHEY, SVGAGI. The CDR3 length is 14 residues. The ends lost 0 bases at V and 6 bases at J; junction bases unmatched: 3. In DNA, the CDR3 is TGTGCCAGCAGTTACTCTCAGGGGGCCAATGGCTACACCTTC. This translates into CASSYSQGANGYTF.

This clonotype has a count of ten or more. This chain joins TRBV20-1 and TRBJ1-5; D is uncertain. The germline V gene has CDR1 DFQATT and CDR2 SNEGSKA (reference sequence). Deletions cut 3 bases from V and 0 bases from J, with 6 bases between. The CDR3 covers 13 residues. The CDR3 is CSASSYSNQPQHF. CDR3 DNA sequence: TGCAGTGCTAGTAGCTATAGCAATCAGCCCCAGCATTTT.

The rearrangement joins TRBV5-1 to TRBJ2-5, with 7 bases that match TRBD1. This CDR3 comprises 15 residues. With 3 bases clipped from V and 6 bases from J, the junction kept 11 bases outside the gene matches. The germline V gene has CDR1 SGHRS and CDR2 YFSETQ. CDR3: CASSSTQGQLQTQYF. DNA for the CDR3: TGCGCCAGCAGCTCAACCCAGGGACAGTTACAGACCCAGTACTTC.

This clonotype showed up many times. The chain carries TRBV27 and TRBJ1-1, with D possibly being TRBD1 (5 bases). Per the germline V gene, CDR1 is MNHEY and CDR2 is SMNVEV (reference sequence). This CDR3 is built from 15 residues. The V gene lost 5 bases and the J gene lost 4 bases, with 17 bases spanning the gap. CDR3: CASSPGRMRGTEAFF. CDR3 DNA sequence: TGTGCCAGCAGTCCGGGACGGATGAGAGGCACTGAAGCTTTCTTT.

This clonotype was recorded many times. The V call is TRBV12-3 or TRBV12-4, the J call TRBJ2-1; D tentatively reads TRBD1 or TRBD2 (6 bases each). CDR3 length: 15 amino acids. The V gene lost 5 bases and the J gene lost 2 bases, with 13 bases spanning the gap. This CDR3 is CASSGGRDPYNEQFF. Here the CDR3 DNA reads TGTGCCAGCAGTGGGGGGCGGGACCCCTACAATGAGCAGTTCTTC.

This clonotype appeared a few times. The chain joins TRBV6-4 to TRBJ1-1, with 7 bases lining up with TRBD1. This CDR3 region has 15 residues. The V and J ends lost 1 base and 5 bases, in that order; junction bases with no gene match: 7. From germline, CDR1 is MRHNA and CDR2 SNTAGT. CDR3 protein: CASSDYRGEDTEAFF. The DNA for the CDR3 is TGTGCCAGCAGTGACTACAGGGGAGAAGATACTGAAGCTTTCTTT.

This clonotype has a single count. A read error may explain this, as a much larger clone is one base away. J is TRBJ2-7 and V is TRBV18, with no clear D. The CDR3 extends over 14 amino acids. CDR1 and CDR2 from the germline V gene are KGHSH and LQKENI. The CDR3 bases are TGTGCCAGCTCAGCTTCGGACGGAGCCTACGGGCAGTACTTC. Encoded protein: CASSASDGAYGQYF. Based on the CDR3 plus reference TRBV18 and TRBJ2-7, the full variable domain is NAGVMQNPRHLVRRRGQEARLRCSPMKGHSHVYWYRQLPEEGLKFMVYLQKENIIDESGMPKERFSAEFPKEGPSILRIQQVVRGDSAAYFCASSASDGAYGQYFGPGTRLTVT.

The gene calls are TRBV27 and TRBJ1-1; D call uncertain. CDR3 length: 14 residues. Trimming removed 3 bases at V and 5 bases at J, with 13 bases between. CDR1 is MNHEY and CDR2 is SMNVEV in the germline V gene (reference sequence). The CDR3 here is CASSLRYSLTEAFF. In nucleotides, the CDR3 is TGTGCCAGCAGTTTGAGATACAGCTTAACTGAAGCTTTCTTT.

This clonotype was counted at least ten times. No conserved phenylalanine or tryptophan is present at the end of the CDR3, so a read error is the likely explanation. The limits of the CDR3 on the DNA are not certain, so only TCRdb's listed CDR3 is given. The CDR3 protein is CASSAYSGTTLIFPV. The V gene is TRBV19, the J gene TRBJ1-2; TRBD1 is the table's D call, not checked against the DNA. The length of the CDR3 is 15 amino acids, counting both ends. Germline loops: CDR1 LNHDA, CDR2 SQIVND (reference sequence).

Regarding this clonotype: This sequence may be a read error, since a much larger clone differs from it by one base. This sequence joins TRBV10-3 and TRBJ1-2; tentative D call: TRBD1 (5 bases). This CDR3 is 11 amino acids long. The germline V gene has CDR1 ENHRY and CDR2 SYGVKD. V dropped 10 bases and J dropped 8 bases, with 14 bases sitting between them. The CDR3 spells CATNRGDGYTF. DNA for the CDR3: TGTGCCACCAACAGAGGGGACGGCTACACCTTC.

CDR3 loop: CSVLEASQETQYF. CDR3 in DNA: TGCAGCGTTCTGGAGGCAAGCCAAGAGACCCAGTACTTC. V and J are TRBV29-1 and TRBJ2-5; the D gene is possibly TRBD2 (5 bases). The CDR3 contains 13 residues. Germline V gene sequence: CDR1 SQVTM, CDR2 ANQGSEA. Trimming pared 5 bases from V and 1 base from J, leaving 11 bases between.

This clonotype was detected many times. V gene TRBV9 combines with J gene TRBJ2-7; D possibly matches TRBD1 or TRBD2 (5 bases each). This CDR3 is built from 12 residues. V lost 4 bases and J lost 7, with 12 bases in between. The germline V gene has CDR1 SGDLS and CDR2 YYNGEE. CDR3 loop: CASSTSEGEQYF. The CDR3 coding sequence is TGTGCCAGCAGCACCTCAGAGGGGGAGCAGTACTTC. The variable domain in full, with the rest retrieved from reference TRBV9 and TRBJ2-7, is DSGVTQTPKHLITATGQRVTLRCSPRSGDLSVYWYQQSLDQGLQFLIQYYNGEERAKGNILERFSAQQFPDLHSELNLSSLELGDSALYFCASSTSEGEQYFGPGTRLTVT.

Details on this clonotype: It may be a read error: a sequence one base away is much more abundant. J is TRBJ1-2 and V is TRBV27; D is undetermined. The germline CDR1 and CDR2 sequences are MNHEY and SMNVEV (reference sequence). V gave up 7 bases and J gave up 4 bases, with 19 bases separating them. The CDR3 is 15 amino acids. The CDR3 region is CASIPLGEITYGYTF. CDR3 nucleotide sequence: TGTGCCAGCATTCCGCTCGGGGAGATTACCTATGGCTACACCTTC.

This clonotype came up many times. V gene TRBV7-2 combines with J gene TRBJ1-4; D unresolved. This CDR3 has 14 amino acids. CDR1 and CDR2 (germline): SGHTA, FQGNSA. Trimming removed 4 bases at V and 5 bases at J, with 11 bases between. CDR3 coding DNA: TGTGCCAGCAGCTCCCGGGCGCCAAATGAAAAACTGTTTTTT. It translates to CASSSRAPNEKLFF. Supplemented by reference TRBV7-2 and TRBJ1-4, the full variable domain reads GAGVSQSPSNKVTEKGKDVELRCDPISGHTALYWYRQSLGQGLEFLIYFQGNSAPDKSGLPSDRFSAERTGGSVSTLTIQRTQQEDSAVYLCASSSRAPNEKLFFGSGTQLSVL.

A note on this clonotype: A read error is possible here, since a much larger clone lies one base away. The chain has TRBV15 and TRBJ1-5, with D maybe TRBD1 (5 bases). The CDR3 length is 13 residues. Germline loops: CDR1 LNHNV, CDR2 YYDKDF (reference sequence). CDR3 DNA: TGTGCCACCAACAGAGGGGTGGGGCAGCCCCAGCATTTT. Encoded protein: CATNRGVGQPQHF. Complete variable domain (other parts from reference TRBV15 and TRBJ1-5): DAMVIQNPRYQVTQFGKPVTLSCSQTLNHNVMYWYQQKSSQAPKLLFHYYDKDFNNEADTPDNFQSRRPNTSFCFLDIRSPGLGDTAMYLCATNRGVGQPQHFGDGTRLSIL.

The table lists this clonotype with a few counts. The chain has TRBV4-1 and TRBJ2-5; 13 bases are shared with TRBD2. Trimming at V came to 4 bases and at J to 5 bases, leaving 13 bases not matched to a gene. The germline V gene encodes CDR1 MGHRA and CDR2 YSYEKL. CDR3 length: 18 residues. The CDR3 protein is CASSPVGLAGEMRETQYF. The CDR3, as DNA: TGCGCCAGCAGCCCCGTAGGACTAGCGGGAGAGATGAGGGAGACCCAGTACTTC.

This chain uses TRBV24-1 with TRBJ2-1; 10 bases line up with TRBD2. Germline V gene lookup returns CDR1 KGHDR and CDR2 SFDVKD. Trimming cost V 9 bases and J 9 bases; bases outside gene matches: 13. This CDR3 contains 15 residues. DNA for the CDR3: TGTGCCACCTGTTCCCCTAGCGGGAGTTATGGTGAGCAGTTCTTC. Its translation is CATCSPSGSYGEQFF.